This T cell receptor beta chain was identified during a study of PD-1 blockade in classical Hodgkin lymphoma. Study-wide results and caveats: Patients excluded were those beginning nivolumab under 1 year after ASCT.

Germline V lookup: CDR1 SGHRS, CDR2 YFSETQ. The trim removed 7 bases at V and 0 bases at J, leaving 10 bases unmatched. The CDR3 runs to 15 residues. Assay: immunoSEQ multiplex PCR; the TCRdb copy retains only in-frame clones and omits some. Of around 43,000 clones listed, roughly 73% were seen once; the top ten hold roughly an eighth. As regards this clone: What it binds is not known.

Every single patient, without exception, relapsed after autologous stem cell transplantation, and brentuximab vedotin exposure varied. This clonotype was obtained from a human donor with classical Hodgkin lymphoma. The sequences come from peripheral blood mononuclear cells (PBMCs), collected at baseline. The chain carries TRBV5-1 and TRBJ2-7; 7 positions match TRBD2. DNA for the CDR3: TGCGCCAGCCGCGAAGGCGGGGGATTCTCCTACGAGCAGTACTTC. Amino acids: CASREGGGFSYEQYF.